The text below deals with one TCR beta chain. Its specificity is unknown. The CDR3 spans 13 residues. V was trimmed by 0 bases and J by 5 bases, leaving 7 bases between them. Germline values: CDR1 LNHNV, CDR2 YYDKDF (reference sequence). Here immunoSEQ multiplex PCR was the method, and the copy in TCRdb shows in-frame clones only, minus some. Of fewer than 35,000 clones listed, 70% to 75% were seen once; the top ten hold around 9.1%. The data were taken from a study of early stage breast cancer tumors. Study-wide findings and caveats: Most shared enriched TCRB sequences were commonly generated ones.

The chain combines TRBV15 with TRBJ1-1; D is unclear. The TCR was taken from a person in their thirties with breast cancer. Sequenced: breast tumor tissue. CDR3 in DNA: TGTGCCACCAGCAGAGAGGGAAGAACTGAAGCTTTCTTT. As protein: CATSREGRTEAFF.